The 15 T cell receptor beta chains listed next were all sequenced from one sample in a study of cytomegalovirus exposure and HLA in healthy donors. PCR involved 60 Vbeta and 13 Jbeta primers. Here immunoSEQ multiplex PCR was the method, and the copy in TCRdb shows in-frame clones only, minus some. The sample lists some 150,000 clones, roughly 88% seen once, with about 1.4% in the top ten. Material for sequencing was PBMCs. The receptors stem from a woman younger than 35 in good health and CMV-seronegative.

This chain uses TRBV28 with TRBJ1-5; unclear D gene. CDR1 and CDR2 from the germline V gene are MDHEN and SYDVKM. Trimming cost V 7 bases and J 3 bases, with 19 bases left between them. This CDR3 contains 16 residues. CDR3 sequence: CASILMFRKDNQPQHF. The CDR3 DNA follows: TGTGCCAGCATCCTGATGTTCAGAAAAGACAATCAGCCCCAGCATTTT.

This clone was recorded a few times. The rearrangement uses TRBV10-3 and TRBJ1-2; perhaps TRBD1 as D (6 bases). V gave up 6 bases and J gave up 3 bases, with 14 bases separating them. Germline CDR1 and CDR2: ENHRY and SYGVKD. The CDR3 is made up of 14 amino acids. Here the CDR3 DNA reads TGTGCCATCAGCCTCCGTGAGGGGGACTATGGCTACACCTTC. Translating gives CAISLREGDYGYTF.

The V and J genes are TRBV10-3 and TRBJ1-5; 7 bases agree with TRBD1. The CDR3 has 14 residues. The V and J ends lost 3 bases and 3 bases, in that order; junction bases with no gene match: 2. From germline, CDR1 is ENHRY and CDR2 SYGVKD. The CDR3 reads CAISDQGDNQPQHF. In DNA, the CDR3 is TGTGCCATCAGTGACCAGGGGGACAATCAGCCCCAGCATTTT.

V is TRBV6-6 and J is TRBJ1-2; TRBD1 agrees at 9 bases. The V and J ends lost 1 base and 1 base, in that order; junction bases with no gene match: 4. CDR1 is MNHNY, CDR2 SVGAGI, per germline (reference sequence). This CDR3 contains 16 residues. CDR3 nucleotide sequence: TGTGCCAGCAGTTACTTACAGGGGGCAGGTAACTATGGCTACACCTTC. It specifies CASSYLQGAGNYGYTF.

J is TRBJ1-6 and V is TRBV10-3; D is uncertain. The germline V gene encodes CDR1 ENHRY and CDR2 SYGVKD. Trimming stripped 10 bases from V and 6 bases from J, with 13 bases between. This CDR3 has 13 amino acids. The DNA of the CDR3 is TGTGCCACCAATCGGCAGGCTAATTCACCCCTCCACTTT. Its protein is CATNRQANSPLHF.

The chain carries TRBV29-1 and TRBJ1-1; D might be TRBD1 (6 bases). V was pared by 7 bases and J by 5 bases, with 23 bases between. Germline V gene data show CDR1 as SQVTM and CDR2 as ANQGSEA. The CDR3 spans 15 residues. CDR3 coding DNA: TGCAGCGGATTGGGGCCACAGGGAGGGGGGACTGAAGCTTTCTTT. Amino acid sequence: CSGLGPQGGGTEAFF.

The CDR3 nucleotides read TGTGCCAGCAGCTTAGTCTACGACAGGGGGGACGCAACTAATGAAAAACTGTTTTTT. Its translation is CASSLVYDRGDATNEKLFF. J is TRBJ1-4 and V is TRBV7-9, with 9 bases matching TRBD1. This CDR3 spans 19 amino acids. V shed 1 base, J shed 0 bases, and the junction held 9 bases outside the gene matches. Germline V gives CDR1 SEHNR, CDR2 FQNEAQ (reference sequence).

In this sample, this clone turned up a few times. The gene calls are TRBV19 and TRBJ1-1, with 10 positions matching TRBD1. Looked up from germline, CDR1 is LNHDA and CDR2 is SQIVND (reference sequence). The CDR3 has 14 residues. V lost 10 bases, J lost 5 bases, and 10 bases stayed unmatched. The CDR3 nucleotides are TGTGCCACCCAAGCGGGACAGGGGACAACTGAAGCTTTCTTT. This translates into CATQAGQGTTEAFF.

The DNA of the CDR3 is TGTGCCAGCAGTGTCGACAGGGTCCAGCCCCAGCATTTT. Translating gives CASSVDRVQPQHF. The chain couples TRBV6-6 to TRBJ1-5; 7 bases line up with TRBD1. The V segment lost 5 bases and the J segment 7 bases; nucleotides outside the gene matches: 5. This CDR3 has 13 residues. Germline assignment: CDR1 MNHNY and CDR2 SVGAGI (reference sequence).

This clone has only a few counts. The chain uses TRBV9 and TRBJ1-6, with 10 bases lining up with TRBD1. The V and J ends lost 2 bases and 8 bases, in that order; junction bases with no gene match: 4. The CDR3 is 15 amino acids. Germline values: CDR1 SGDLS, CDR2 YYNGEE. The CDR3 loop reads CASSVTGTGDSPLHF. The CDR3 DNA reads as TGTGCCAGCAGCGTTACCGGGACAGGGGATTCACCCCTCCACTTT.

The rearrangement uses TRBV7-8 and TRBJ1-2, with D uncertain. This CDR3 is built from 16 residues. CDR1 and CDR2 (germline): SGHVS, FQNEAQ. V was trimmed by 1 base and J by 3 bases, leaving 15 bases between them. In nucleotides, the CDR3 is TGTGCCAGCAGCTTAGGAGTGGGCAGTGAATACTATGGCTACACCTTC. Its protein product is CASSLGVGSEYYGYTF.

The chain has TRBV5-1 and TRBJ1-5; D call uncertain. The CDR3 loop spans 13 amino acids. Per the germline V gene, CDR1 is SGHRS and CDR2 is YFSETQ. The V end was cut by 0 bases, the J end by 11 bases, with 12 bases between. The CDR3 nucleotides are TGCGCCAGCAGCTTGGCCGGAGGTGGGTCCCAGCATTTT. Amino acid sequence: CASSLAGGGSQHF. The variable domain in full, completed from reference TRBV5-1 and TRBJ1-5, reads KAGVTQTPRYLIKTRGQQVTLSCSPISGHRSVSWYQQTPGQGLQFLFEYFSETQRNKGNFPGRFSGRQFSNSRSEMNVSTLELGDSALYLCASSLAGGGSQHFGDGTRLSIL.

This clone was seen only a few times. The chain uses TRBV5-4 and TRBJ1-1, with D hard to call. Germline loops: CDR1 SGHNT, CDR2 YYREEE (reference sequence). The V and J ends lost 0 bases and 1 base respectively, with 7 bases between them. The CDR3 consists of 14 residues. CDR3 sequence: CASSLDNGNTEAFF. The CDR3 nucleotides read TGTGCCAGCAGCTTGGATAACGGGAACACTGAAGCTTTCTTT.

The chain combines TRBV13 with TRBJ2-1; 7 bases are a match to TRBD1. This CDR3 is 13 amino acids long. CDR1 PRHDT and CDR2 FYEKMQ come from the germline V gene (reference sequence). The V segment lost 7 bases and the J segment 4 bases; nucleotides outside the gene matches: 4. Here the CDR3 reads CASKPTGYNEQFF. In DNA, the CDR3 is TGTGCCAGCAAACCGACAGGGTACAATGAGCAGTTCTTC.

This rearrangement joins TRBV2 to TRBJ2-4; 8 bases align to TRBD2. After removal of 8 bases from V and 10 bases from J, the junction contained 4 bases not matched to a gene. Germline loops: CDR1 SNHLY, CDR2 FYNNEI. The CDR3 totals 11 residues. In DNA form, the CDR3 reads TGTGCCAGCTATTCGGGGGGGATTCAGTACTTC. This translates into CASYSGGIQYF.